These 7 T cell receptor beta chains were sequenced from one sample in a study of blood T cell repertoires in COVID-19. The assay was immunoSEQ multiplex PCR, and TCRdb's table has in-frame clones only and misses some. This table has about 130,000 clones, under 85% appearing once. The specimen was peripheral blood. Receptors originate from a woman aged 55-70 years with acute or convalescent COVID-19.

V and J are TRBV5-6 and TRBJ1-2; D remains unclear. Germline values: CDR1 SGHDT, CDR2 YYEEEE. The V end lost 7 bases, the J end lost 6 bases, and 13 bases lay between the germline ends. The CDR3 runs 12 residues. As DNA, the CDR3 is TGTGCCAGCCGATTTGCGGGTAATGGCTACACCTTC. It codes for CASRFAGNGYTF.

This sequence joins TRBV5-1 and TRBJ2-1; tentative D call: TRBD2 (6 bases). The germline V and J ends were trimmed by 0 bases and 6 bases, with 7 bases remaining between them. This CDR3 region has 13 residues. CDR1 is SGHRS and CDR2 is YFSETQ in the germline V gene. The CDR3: CASSLGGANEQFF. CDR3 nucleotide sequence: TGCGCCAGCAGCTTGGGCGGGGCCAATGAGCAGTTCTTC.

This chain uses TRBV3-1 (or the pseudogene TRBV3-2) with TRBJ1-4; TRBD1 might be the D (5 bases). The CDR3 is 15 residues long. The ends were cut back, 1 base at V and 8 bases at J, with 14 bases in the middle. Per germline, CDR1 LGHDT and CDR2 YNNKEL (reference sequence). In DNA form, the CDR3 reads TGTGCCAGCAGCCAAGTTTCGGCAGGGTCGGAAAAACTGTTTTTT. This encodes CASSQVSAGSEKLFF.

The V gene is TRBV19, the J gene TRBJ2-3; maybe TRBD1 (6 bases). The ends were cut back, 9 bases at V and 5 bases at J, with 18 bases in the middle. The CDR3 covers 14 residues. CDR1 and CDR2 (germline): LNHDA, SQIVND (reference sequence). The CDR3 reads CASSTGQPQDTQYF. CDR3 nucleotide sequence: TGTGCCAGCTCGACCGGACAGCCTCAAGATACGCAGTATTTT.

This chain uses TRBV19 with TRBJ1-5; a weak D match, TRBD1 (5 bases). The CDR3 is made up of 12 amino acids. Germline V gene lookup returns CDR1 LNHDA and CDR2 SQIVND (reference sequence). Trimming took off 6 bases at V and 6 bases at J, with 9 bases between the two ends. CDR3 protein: CASSLGVQPQHF. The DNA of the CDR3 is TGTGCCAGTAGCTTAGGGGTTCAGCCCCAGCATTTT.

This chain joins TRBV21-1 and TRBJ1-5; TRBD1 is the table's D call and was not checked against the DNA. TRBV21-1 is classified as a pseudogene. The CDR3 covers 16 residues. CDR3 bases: TGTGCCAGCAGCAAAGGGGGGGCACAGGGGAATCAGCCCCAGCATTTT. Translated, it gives CASSKGGAQGNQPQHF.

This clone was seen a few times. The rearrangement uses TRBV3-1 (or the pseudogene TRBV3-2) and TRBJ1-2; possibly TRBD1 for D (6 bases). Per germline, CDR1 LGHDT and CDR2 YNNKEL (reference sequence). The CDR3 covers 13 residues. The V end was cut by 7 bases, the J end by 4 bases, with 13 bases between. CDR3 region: CASNGGRSYGYTF. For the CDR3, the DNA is TGTGCCAGCAACGGGGGGCGTAGCTATGGCTACACCTTC.